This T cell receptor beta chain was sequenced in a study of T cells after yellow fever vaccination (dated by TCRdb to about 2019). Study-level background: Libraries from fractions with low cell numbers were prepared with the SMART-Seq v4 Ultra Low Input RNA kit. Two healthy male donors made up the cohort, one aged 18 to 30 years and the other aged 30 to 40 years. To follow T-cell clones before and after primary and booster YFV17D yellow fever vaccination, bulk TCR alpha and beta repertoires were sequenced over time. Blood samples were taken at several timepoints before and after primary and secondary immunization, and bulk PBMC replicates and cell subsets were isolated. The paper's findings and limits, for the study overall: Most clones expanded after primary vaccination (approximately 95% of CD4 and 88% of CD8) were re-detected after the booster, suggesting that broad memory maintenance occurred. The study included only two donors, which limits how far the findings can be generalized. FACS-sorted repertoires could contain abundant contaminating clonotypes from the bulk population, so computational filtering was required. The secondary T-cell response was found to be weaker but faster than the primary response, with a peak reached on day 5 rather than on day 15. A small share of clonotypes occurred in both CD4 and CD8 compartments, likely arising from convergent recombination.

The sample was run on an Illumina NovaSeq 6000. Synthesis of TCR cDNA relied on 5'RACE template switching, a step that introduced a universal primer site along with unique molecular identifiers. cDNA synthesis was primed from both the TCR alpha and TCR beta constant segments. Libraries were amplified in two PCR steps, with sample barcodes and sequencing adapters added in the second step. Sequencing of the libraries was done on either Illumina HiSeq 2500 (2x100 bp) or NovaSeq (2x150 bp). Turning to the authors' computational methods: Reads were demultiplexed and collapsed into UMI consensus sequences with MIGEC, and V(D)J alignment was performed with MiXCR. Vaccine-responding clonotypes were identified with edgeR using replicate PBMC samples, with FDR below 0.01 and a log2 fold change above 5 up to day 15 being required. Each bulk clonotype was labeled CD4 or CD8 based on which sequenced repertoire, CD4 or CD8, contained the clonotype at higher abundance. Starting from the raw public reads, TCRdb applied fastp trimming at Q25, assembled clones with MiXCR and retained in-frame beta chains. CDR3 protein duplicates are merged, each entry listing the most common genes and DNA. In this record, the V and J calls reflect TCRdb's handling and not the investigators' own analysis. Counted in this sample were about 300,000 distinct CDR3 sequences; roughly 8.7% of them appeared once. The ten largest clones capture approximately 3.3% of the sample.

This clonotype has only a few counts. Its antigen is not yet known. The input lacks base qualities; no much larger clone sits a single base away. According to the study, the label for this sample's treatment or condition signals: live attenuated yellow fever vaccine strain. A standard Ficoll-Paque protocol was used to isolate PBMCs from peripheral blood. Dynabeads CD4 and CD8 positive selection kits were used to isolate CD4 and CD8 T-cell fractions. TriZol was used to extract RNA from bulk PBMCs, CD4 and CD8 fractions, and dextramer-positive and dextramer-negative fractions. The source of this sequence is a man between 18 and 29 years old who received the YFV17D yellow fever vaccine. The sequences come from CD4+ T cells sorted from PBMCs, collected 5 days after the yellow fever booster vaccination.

Read as DNA, the sequence is TGTGCCAGTAGTATACATTGGGCGGACACTGAAGCTTTCTTT. Its protein product is CASSIHWADTEAFF. The chain is assembled from TRBV19 and TRBJ1-1, with no confidently assigned D gene. In the germline V gene (reference sequence), CDR1 corresponds to LNHDA and CDR2 to SQIVND. The CDR3 holds 14 amino acids from the cysteine to the phenylalanine. This entry keeps only the CDR3 DNA: 42 bases, framed from base 1. Trimming removed 2 bases from V and 3 bases from J, leaving 10 bases between the germline ends.